Listed here are 7 T cell receptor beta chains from one sample, sequenced in a study of T cell repertoires in cytomegalovirus infection. Each CDR3 protein gets one entry after TCRdb re-called the reads with MiXCR. The top ten hold 11% to 15% of the sample, which has some 920,000 distinct CDR3 sequences, less than 40% seen once. For these receptors, no antigen is known. Source: cultured CD8+ T cells from PBMCs, taken from culture after CMV antigen stimulation. The receptor source for this set is a human donor in good health (CMV status not recorded). Some clones in this sample may be carry-over from other donors' samples.

In this sample, this clonotype turned up a few times. The J gene is TRBJ1-2, the V gene TRBV7-9; no reliable D call. The germline gives CDR1 SEHNR, CDR2 FQNEAQ (reference sequence). The CDR3 length is 15 residues. Trimming pared 0 bases from V and 2 bases from J, leaving 10 bases between. CDR3 loop: CASSLALQPNYGYTF. Here the CDR3 DNA reads TGTGCCAGCAGCTTAGCTCTACAGCCCAACTATGGCTACACCTTC.

This chain joins TRBV6-1 and TRBJ1-5; 9 bases align to TRBD1. V lost 2 bases and J lost 5; bases outside the gene matches: 4. The CDR3 contains 15 residues. Germline CDR1 reads MNHNS; CDR2 reads SASEGT. CDR3 in amino acids: CASSEMGQGDQPQHF. The CDR3 nucleotides are TGTGCCAGCAGTGAAATGGGACAGGGCGATCAGCCCCAGCATTTT.

The V call is TRBV28, the J call TRBJ2-7; 9 nucleotides agree with TRBD1. Germline assignment: CDR1 MDHEN and CDR2 SYDVKM. The J segment lost 5 bases and the V segment lost 10 bases, leaving 9 bases of the junction unmatched. This CDR3 is 13 amino acids long. DNA for the CDR3: TGTGCCAACAGAAGCGGGACAGGGAACGAGCAGTACGTC. Translation: CANRSGTGNEQYV.

The rearrangement joins TRBV24-1 to TRBJ2-5, with D perhaps matching TRBD1 (5 bases). Germline CDR1 reads KGHDR; CDR2 reads SFDVKD. V was trimmed by 2 bases and J by 7 bases, leaving 10 bases between them. The CDR3 runs 13 residues. The CDR3 here is CATSDSQRGTQYF. CDR3 sequence (DNA): TGTGCCACCAGTGATTCCCAAAGGGGGACCCAGTACTTC.

The chain uses TRBV7-9 and TRBJ2-7, with 9 bases aligning to TRBD1. Germline assignment: CDR1 SEHNR and CDR2 FQNEAQ (reference sequence). The CDR3 runs to 12 residues. The CDR3 DNA reads TGTGCGACCGGGACAGGGTCCTACGAGCAGTACTTC. This translates into CATGTGSYEQYF.

The gene calls are TRBV27 and TRBJ1-4, with TRBD1 identical over 9 bases. The CDR3 is 16 amino acids. Germline V gene sequence: CDR1 MNHEY, CDR2 SMNVEV (reference sequence). With V trimmed by 0 bases and J by 7 bases, 6 bases remained unmatched. CDR3 region: CASSLSRQGVGEKLFF. In DNA form, the CDR3 reads TGTGCCAGCAGTTTATCGCGACAGGGGGTCGGTGAAAAACTGTTTTTT.

This clonotype was counted a few times. This rearrangement joins TRBV9 to TRBJ2-7; D is possibly TRBD1 (5 bases). This CDR3 has 19 residues. Per the germline V gene, CDR1 is SGDLS and CDR2 is YYNGEE. Trimming pared 4 bases from V and 0 bases from J, leaving 26 bases between. The CDR3 region has the DNA TGTGCCAGCAGCCAAGATTGCCTTGACCGCCCTGGGGCCTCCTACGAGCAGTACGTC. This codes for CASSQDCLDRPGASYEQYV.